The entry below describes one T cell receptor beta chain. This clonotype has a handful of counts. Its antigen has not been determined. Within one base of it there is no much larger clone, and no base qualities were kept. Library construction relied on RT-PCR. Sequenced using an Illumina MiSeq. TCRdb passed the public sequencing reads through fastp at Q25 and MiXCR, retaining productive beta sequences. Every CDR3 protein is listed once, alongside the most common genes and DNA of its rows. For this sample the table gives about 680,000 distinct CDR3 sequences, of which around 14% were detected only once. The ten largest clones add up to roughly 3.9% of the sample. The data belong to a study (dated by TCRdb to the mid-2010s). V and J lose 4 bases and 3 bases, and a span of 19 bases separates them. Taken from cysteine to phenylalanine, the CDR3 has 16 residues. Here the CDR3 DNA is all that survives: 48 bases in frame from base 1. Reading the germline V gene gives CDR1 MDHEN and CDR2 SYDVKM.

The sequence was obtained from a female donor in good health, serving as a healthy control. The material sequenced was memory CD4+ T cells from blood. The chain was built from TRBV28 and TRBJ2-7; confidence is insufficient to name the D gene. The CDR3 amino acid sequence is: CASSSYRRSWGYEQYF. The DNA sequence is TGTGCCAGCAGTTCCTACCGTAGATCCTGGGGCTACGAGCAGTACTTC.